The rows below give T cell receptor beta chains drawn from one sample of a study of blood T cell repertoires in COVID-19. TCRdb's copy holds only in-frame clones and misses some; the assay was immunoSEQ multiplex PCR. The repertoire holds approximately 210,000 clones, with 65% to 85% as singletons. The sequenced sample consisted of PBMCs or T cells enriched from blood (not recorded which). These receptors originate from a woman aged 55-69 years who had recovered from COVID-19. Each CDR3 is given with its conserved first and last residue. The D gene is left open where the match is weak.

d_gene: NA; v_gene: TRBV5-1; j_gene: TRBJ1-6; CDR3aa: CASSGAVSGVDSPLHF; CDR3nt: TGCGCCAGCAGCGGGGCGGTGTCGGGGGTCGATTCACCCCTCCACTTT
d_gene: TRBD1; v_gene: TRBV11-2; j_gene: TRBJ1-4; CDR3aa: CASTRGQGAEKLFF; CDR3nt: TGTGCCTCCACACGGGGACAGGGGGCAGAAAAACTGTTTTTT
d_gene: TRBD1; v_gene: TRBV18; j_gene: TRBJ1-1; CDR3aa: CASSPIQQGAGTEAFF; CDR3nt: TGTGCCAGCTCACCAATCCAGCAGGGGGCAGGGACTGAAGCTTTCTTT
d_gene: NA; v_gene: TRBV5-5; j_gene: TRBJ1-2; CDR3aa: CASSYGQNYGYTF; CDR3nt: TGTGCCAGCAGCTACGGACAGAACTATGGCTACACCTTC
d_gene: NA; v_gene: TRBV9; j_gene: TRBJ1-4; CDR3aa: CASSRRGGRANEKLFF; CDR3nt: TGTGCCAGCTCACGAAGGGGGGGAAGGGCTAATGAAAAACTGTTTTTT
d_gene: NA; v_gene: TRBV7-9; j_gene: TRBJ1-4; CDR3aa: CASSLGGNNEKLFF; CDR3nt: TGTGCCAGCAGCTTGGGGGGAAATAATGAAAAACTGTTTTTT
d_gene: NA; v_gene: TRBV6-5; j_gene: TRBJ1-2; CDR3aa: CASTPWEGYYGYTF; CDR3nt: TGTGCCAGCACCCCCTGGGAGGGGTACTATGGCTACACCTTC
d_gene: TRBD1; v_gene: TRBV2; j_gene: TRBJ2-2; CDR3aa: CASRPRTGREASTGELFF; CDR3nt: TGTGCCAGCAGGCCCAGGACAGGGAGAGAGGCGAGCACCGGGGAGCTGTTTTTT
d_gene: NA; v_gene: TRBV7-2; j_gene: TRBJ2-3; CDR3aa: CASSLGRFSRLVATQYF; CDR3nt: TGTGCCAGCAGCTTAGGGCGTTTTTCCCGACTTGTTGCTACGCAGTATTTT
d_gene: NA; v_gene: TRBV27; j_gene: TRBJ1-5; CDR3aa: CASSFPNQPQHF; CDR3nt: TGTGCCAGCAGTTTCCCTAATCAGCCCCAGCATTTT
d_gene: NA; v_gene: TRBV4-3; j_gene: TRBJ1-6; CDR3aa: CASSSHTTESPLHF; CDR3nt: TGCGCCAGCAGCTCTCATACGACAGAATCACCCCTCCACTTT
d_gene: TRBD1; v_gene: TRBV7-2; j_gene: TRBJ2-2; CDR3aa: CASSVQGAGGELFF; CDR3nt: TGTGCCAGCAGCGTACAGGGGGCAGGCGGGGAGCTGTTTTTT